The TCR beta chain described here comes from a study of T cells in women clearing cervical HPV infection. Study-wide context: Blood came at first lesion visit for cases, post-clearance for controls.

Notes on this clone: Its specificity is not known.

The data were produced by immunoSEQ multiplex PCR, yet TCRdb's version contains in-frame clones alone and is incomplete. In all, the sample yields about 9,200 clones. Overall study findings and caveats: CIN3+ cases had significantly higher TCR repertoire richness than controls, but evenness did not differ.

All participants had a single incident cervical HPV16 infection, and prevalent HPV16 infections were excluded. This clonotype was sampled from a woman between 18 and 70 years old with a cervical HPV16 infection that either progressed to CIN3+ or cleared (not recorded which). The sample taken for sequencing was blood buffy coat.

The CDR3 DNA, read in part, is TGTGCCAGCAGCGTTTTTCAGGGAAATGAG. This encodes CASSVFQGNE. The full CDR3 protein reads CASSVFQGNEQFF. The chain employs TRBV9 and TRBJ2-1; TRBD1 might be the D (5 bases). The read is 3 residues too short to cover the CDR3 end, so that end is filled in from the germline J gene. V lost 2 bases and J 7 bases, leaving 10 bases between the germline ends. CDR1 is SGDLS, CDR2 YYNGEE, per germline. The CDR3 length is 13 residues.